This T cell receptor beta chain was captured by sequencing in a study of monozygotic twins with inflammatory bowel disease. General study results and limits: IBD patients had lower TCRbeta diversity (inverse Simpson) than healthy co-twins. Fewer shared clonotypes with others were found in IBD patients than in healthy twins, especially with disease activity.

CDR1 and CDR2 (germline): KGHSH, LQKENI. This CDR3 has 13 residues. On this clonotype itself: The antigen is not known.

A total RNA quantity of roughly 3.5 ug went into each TCR library. TCRdb re-called the 5' RACE reads and shows each CDR3 protein once, DNA omitted. The table gives approximately 400,000 distinct CDR3 sequences; the top ten clones make up about 2.5% of it. The TCR originated in a human donor with ulcerative colitis or Crohn's disease, or a healthy co-twin of an affected twin (not recorded which). Material: blood. The chain joins TRBV18 to TRBJ2-1; the D call from TCRdb, TRBD1, cannot be confirmed without DNA. The CDR3 protein is CASQGQNYNEQFF.